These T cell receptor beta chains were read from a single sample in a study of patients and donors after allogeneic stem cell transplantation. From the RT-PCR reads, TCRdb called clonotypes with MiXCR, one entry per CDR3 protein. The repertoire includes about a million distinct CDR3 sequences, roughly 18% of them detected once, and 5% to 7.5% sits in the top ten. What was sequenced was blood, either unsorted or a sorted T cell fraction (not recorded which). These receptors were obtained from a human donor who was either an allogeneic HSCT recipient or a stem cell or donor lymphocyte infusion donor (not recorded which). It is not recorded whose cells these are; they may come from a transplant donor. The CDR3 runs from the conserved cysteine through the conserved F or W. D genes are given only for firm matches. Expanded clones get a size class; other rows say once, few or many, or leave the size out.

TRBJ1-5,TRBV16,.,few,TGTGCCAGCAGCCAGCTTCGGCCAGATTATAGCAATCAGCCCCAGCATTTT,CASSQLRPDYSNQPQHF
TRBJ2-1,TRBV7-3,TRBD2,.,TGTGCCAGCAGCTTAATGGCGGGAGTACCTGAGCAGTTCTTC,CASSLMAGVPEQFF
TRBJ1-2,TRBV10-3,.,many,TGTGCCATCAGTGACGAGGGGAACTATGGCTACACCTTC,CAISDEGNYGYTF
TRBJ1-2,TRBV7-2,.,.,TGTGCCAGCAGCTCCGGGCCCTCCTATGGCTACACCTTC,CASSSGPSYGYTF
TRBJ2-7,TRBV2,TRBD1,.,TGTGCCAGCAGTGGTCCTGGGACAGGGGCCTACGAGCAGTACTTC,CASSGPGTGAYEQYF
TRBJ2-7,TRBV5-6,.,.,TGTGCCAGCAGGACCGAAGGTAGCTACGAGCAGTACTTC,CASRTEGSYEQYF
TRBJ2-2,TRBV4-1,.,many,TGCGCCAGCAGCCCTAGCCCGACAGCCCGGGGCGGGGAGCTGTTTTTT,CASSPSPTARGGELFF
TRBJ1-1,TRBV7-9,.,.,TGTGCCAGCAGCTTTTCAGGGGCTGGGACTGAAGCTTTCTTT,CASSFSGAGTEAFF
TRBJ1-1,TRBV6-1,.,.,TGTGCCAGCAGGGAGGGGGGTATAAGCACTGAAGCTTTCTTT,CASREGGISTEAFF
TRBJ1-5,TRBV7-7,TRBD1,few,TGTGCCGGGGACAGGGGGACTCAGCCCCAGCATTTT,CAGDRGTQPQHF
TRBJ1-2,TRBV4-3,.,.,TGCGCCAGCAGCCAAGTTGGTCGGGTAGGAGCTAACTATGGCTACACCTTC,CASSQVGRVGANYGYTF
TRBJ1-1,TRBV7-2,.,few,TGTGCCAGCAGCTTAGACAGGGTCCTGGGCACTGAAGCTTTCTTT,CASSLDRVLGTEAFF
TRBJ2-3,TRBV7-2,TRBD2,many,TGTGCCAGCAGCCCACTAGCGGGGGGGCGGGATACGCAGTATTTT,CASSPLAGGRDTQYF
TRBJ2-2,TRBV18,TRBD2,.,TGTGCCAGCTCACCAGGCAGCGGGAGCCGGACCGGGGAGCTGTTTTTT,CASSPGSGSRTGELFF
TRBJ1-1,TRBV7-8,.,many,TGTGCCAGCAGCAAACAGGAGAACACTGAAGCTTTCTTT,CASSKQENTEAFF
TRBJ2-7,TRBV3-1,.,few,TGTGCCAGCAGCCAAGCCCAGACAGAGTACGAGCAGTACTTC,CASSQAQTEYEQYF
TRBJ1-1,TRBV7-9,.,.,TGTGCCAGCAGCTTATTGGGTATGAAGGGACTGAACACTGAAGCTTTCTTT,CASSLLGMKGLNTEAFF
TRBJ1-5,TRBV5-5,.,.,TGTGCCAGCAGCTTTGAACAGGGTAGCAATCAGCCCCAGCATTTT,CASSFEQGSNQPQHF
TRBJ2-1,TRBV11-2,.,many,TGTGCCAGCAGCTTAGGGATCAAGCCGAGCCGTGATTACAATGAGCAGTTCTTC,CASSLGIKPSRDYNEQFF
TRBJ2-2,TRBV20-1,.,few,TGCAGTGCTAGGCAAGGGAACACCGGGGAGCTGTTTTTT,CSARQGNTGELFF
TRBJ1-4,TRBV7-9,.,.,TGTGCCAGCAGCGTCGGACAGAATCCTAATGAAAAACTGTTTTTT,CASSVGQNPNEKLFF
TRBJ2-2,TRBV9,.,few,TGTGCCAGCAGCAAGGGACATAACACCGGGGAGCTGTTTTTT,CASSKGHNTGELFF
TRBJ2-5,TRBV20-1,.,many,TGCAGTGCCCTCAAAAGGACAGCACAAGAGACCCAGTACTTC,CSALKRTAQETQYF
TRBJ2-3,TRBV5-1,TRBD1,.,TGCGCCAGCCAGACAGGGGTGGCAGATACGCAGTATTTT,CASQTGVADTQYF
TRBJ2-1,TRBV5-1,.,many,TGCGCCAGCAGCGGAACAGAATTGAGCTCCTACAATGAGCAGTTCTTC,CASSGTELSSYNEQFF
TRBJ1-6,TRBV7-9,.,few,TGTGCCAGCAGCCCAGGCGGGGGACTCTATAATTCACCCCTCCACTTT,CASSPGGGLYNSPLHF
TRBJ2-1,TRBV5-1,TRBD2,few,TGCGCCAGCAGCTTGGAGGCTAGCGGGAGGATAAGGGAGCAGTTCTTC,CASSLEASGRIREQFF
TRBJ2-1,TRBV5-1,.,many,TGCGCCAGCAGCTTGGAAGGGGGGAAAAACAATGAGCAGTTCTTC,CASSLEGGKNNEQFF
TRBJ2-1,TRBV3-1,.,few,TGTGCCAGCAGCCAAGATGTGCGTAGCGGACACTACAATGAGCAGTTCTTC,CASSQDVRSGHYNEQFF
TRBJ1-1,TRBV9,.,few,TGTGCCAGCAGCGCACCTGGGAGGGGGGCCCTCGAAGCTTTCTTT,CASSAPGRGALEAFF
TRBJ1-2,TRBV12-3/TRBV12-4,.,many,TGTGCCAGCAGATCCCATGGGGAACGACCTAACTATGGCTACACCTTC,CASRSHGERPNYGYTF
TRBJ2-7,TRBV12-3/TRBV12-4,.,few,TGTGCCAGCAGTTTAGACGGGGTTTTTTACGAGCAGTACTTC,CASSLDGVFYEQYF
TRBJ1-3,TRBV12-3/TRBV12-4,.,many,TGTGCCAGCGACGGGACTGAAAGCTCTGGAAACACCATATATTTT,CASDGTESSGNTIYF
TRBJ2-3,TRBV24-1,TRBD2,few,TGTGCCACCAGTGATTTGTCTAGCGGGGGTGGCACAGATACGCAGTATTTT,CATSDLSSGGGTDTQYF
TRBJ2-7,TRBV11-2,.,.,TGTGCCAGCAGCTTAAGGCTTTTTACCTCCTACGAGCAGTACTTC,CASSLRLFTSYEQYF
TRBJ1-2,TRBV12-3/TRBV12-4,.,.,TGTGCCAGCAGTTTCGGGGACTTCCTCTATGGCTACACCTTC,CASSFGDFLYGYTF
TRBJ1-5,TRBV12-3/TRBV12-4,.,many,TGTGCCAGCAGGGCGACGGGTAATCAGCCCCAGCATTTT,CASRATGNQPQHF